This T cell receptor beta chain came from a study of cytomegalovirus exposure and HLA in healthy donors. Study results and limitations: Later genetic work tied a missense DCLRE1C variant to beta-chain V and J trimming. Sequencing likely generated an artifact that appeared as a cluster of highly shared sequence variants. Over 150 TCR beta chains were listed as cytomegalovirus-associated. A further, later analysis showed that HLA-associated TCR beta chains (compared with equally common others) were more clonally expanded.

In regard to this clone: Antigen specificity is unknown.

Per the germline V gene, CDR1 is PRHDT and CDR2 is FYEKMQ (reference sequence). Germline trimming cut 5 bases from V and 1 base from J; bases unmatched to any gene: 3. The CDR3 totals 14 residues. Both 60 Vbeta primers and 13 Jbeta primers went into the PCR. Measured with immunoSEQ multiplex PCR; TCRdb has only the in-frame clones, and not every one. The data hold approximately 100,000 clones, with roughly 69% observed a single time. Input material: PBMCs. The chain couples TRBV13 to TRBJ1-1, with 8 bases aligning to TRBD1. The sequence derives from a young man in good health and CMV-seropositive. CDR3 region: CASSLDRGNTEAFF. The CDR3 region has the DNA TGTGCCAGCAGCCTCGACAGGGGGAACACTGAAGCTTTCTTT.